This entry lists 21 T cell receptor beta chains sequenced from one sample in a study of blood T cell repertoires in COVID-19. Using immunoSEQ multiplex PCR, the repertoire was profiled, and TCRdb retains in-frame clones only, with some absent. The sample includes around 150,000 clones, almost 85% of them seen just once. Sequencing used peripheral blood. Receptors originate from a woman at least 80 years old with acute or convalescent COVID-19.

The V and J genes are TRBV7-9 and TRBJ2-1, with D uncertain. The CDR3 totals 14 residues. Germline V gives CDR1 SEHNR, CDR2 FQNEAQ (reference sequence). V was trimmed by 5 bases and J by 3 bases, leaving 11 bases between them. DNA of the CDR3: TGTGCCAGCAGCATGAAGACACTCTACAATGAGCAGTTCTTC. This codes for CASSMKTLYNEQFF.

This chain links TRBV5-4 with TRBJ1-2, with a weak D call TRBD1 (5 bases). Germline V gene sequence: CDR1 SGHNT, CDR2 YYREEE (reference sequence). This CDR3 is 14 amino acids long. Trimming shortened V by 2 bases and J by 4 bases, and 12 bases separated the two germline ends. For the CDR3, the DNA is TGTGCCAGCAGCTTAGGGACTGATAGCTATGGCTACACCTTC. Protein: CASSLGTDSYGYTF.

The chain has TRBV12-3 or TRBV12-4 and TRBJ2-7; no firm D call. The germline V and J ends were trimmed by 3 bases and 4 bases, with 7 bases remaining between them. The CDR3 spans 12 residues. The CDR3 here is CASSFGLYEQYF. In nucleotides, the CDR3 is TGTGCCAGCAGTTTTGGGCTTTACGAGCAGTACTTC.

The chain recombines TRBV4-1 with TRBJ1-1; D not resolved. The CDR3 length is 15 residues. Trimming shortened V by 5 bases and J by 3 bases, and 16 bases separated the two germline ends. The V gene's germline CDR1 is MGHRA and CDR2 YSYEKL. The CDR3 here is CASSSIPAAHTEAFF. The CDR3 DNA sequence: TGCGCCAGCAGCTCCATACCGGCAGCGCACACTGAAGCTTTCTTT.

The chain is built from TRBV12-5 and TRBJ2-7, with TRBD2 identical over 12 bases. The J segment lost 5 bases and the V segment lost 0 bases, leaving 2 bases of the junction unmatched. The CDR3 is 15 residues long. CDR1 is LGHNT, CDR2 FRNRAP, per germline. This CDR3 reads CASGLVLAGGDEQYF. In DNA form, the CDR3 reads TGTGCTAGTGGTTTGGTACTAGCGGGAGGCGACGAGCAGTACTTC.

This chain connects TRBV7-8 to TRBJ1-1; the D gene is possibly TRBD1 (5 bases). Germline values: CDR1 SGHVS, CDR2 FQNEAQ. The CDR3 has 15 residues. The V end was cut by 1 base, the J end by 2 bases, with 11 bases between. The CDR3: CASSLEAGHNTEAFF. CDR3 DNA: TGTGCCAGCAGCTTAGAAGCAGGGCACAACACTGAAGCTTTCTTT.

The J gene is TRBJ2-2, the V gene TRBV11-2; the D gene is possibly TRBD2 (5 bases). Germline V gene data show CDR1 as SGHAT and CDR2 as FQNNGV. The CDR3 extends over 13 amino acids. With 5 bases removed from V and 7 bases from J, the gap between germline ends came to 11 bases. The CDR3 DNA reads as TGTGCCAGCAGCGACACAGCGGTCGGGGAGCTGTTTTTT. As protein: CASSDTAVGELFF.

The chain carries TRBV18 and TRBJ1-2, with 7 bases identical to TRBD1. The J segment lost 0 bases and the V segment lost 6 bases, leaving 10 bases of the junction unmatched. The V gene's germline CDR1 is KGHSH and CDR2 LQKENI. The length of the CDR3 is 16 residues. CDR3 region: CASSPGQTTSNYGYTF. The CDR3 DNA reads as TGTGCCAGCTCGCCGGGACAGACAACTTCTAACTATGGCTACACCTTC.

The J gene is TRBJ2-2, the V gene TRBV15; TRBD2 matches at 12 bases. Per the germline V gene, CDR1 is LNHNV and CDR2 is YYDKDF (reference sequence). V trimming: 1 base; J trimming: 5 bases; junction bases outside the gene matches: 8. The CDR3 is 18 residues long. The CDR3, as DNA: TGTGCCACCAGCAGAGGGCTAGCGGGAGGGCCAGGGACCGGGGAGCTGTTTTTT. Residues: CATSRGLAGGPGTGELFF.

The V call is TRBV7-9, the J call TRBJ2-2, with 8 bases matching TRBD2. The CDR3 has 17 residues. J was trimmed by 6 bases and V by 5 bases; bases with no gene match: 14. CDR1 is SEHNR and CDR2 is FQNEAQ in the germline V gene (reference sequence). CDR3 protein: CASSPTQAGGQPGELFF. Written as DNA, the CDR3 is TGTGCCAGCAGCCCTACGCAGGCGGGAGGTCAACCCGGGGAGCTGTTTTTT.

This chain connects TRBV11-3 to TRBJ2-1, with no clear D. This CDR3 comprises 13 residues. V dropped 4 bases and J dropped 5 bases, with 9 bases sitting between them. Germline lookup yields CDR1 SGHNT and CDR2 YENEEA. The CDR3: CASSWAGNNEQFF. The CDR3 DNA reads as TGTGCCAGCAGCTGGGCCGGTAACAATGAGCAGTTCTTC.

The rearrangement links TRBV4-2 to TRBJ2-1; TRBD1 is a possible D gene (5 bases). This CDR3 region has 12 residues. Trimming pared 3 bases from V and 5 bases from J, leaving 5 bases between. Germline V lookup: CDR1 LGHNA, CDR2 YNFKEQ. The CDR3 spells CASSQTDNEQFF. The CDR3 DNA sequence: TGTGCCAGCAGCCAGACAGACAATGAGCAGTTCTTC.

The chain uses TRBV6-2 or TRBV6-3 and TRBJ2-1; 10 bases match TRBD2. V trimming: 2 bases; J trimming: 10 bases; junction bases outside the gene matches: 8. CDR1 MNHEY and CDR2 SVGEGT come from the germline V gene. This CDR3 has 15 amino acids. The CDR3 here is CASSYKREGLGEQFF. The DNA of the CDR3 is TGTGCCAGCAGTTACAAGCGGGAGGGCCTTGGAGAGCAGTTCTTC.

The V call is TRBV4-3, the J call TRBJ1-5, with D possibly matching TRBD1 (5 bases). CDR3 size: 14 residues. Between the trimmed V and J ends, which lost 1 base and 6 bases, there was a span of 10 bases. Germline CDR1 LGHNA, CDR2 YSLEER. The CDR3 reads CASSQGGEAQPQHF. The CDR3 region has the DNA TGCGCCAGCAGCCAAGGAGGGGAGGCTCAGCCCCAGCATTTT.

The J gene is TRBJ2-3, the V gene TRBV6-5, with 7 bases lining up with TRBD2. The CDR3 has 15 amino acids. V trimming: 6 bases; J trimming: 1 base; junction bases outside the gene matches: 7. Germline V gene sequence: CDR1 MNHEY, CDR2 SVGAGI. The CDR3 nucleotides are TGTGCCAGCAGCACGCGGGAGCGCGGCACAGATACGCAGTATTTT. Translated, it gives CASSTRERGTDTQYF.

This rearrangement joins TRBV29-1 to TRBJ1-1, with TRBD1 as a possible D gene (5 bases). Trimming shortened V by 6 bases and J by 0 bases, and 8 bases separated the two germline ends. The CDR3 runs to 12 residues. Germline V gene lookup returns CDR1 SQVTM and CDR2 ANQGSEA. The chain's CDR3 is CSVDSMNTEAFF. CDR3 coding DNA: TGCAGCGTCGACAGCATGAACACTGAAGCTTTCTTT.

The J gene is TRBJ2-1, the V gene TRBV4-1, with D perhaps matching TRBD2 (5 bases). V lost 0 bases and J lost 7, with 19 bases in between. The CDR3 has 17 residues. Per germline, CDR1 MGHRA and CDR2 YSYEKL. The CDR3 sequence is CASSQDSTTWPGNEQFF. The CDR3 nucleotides read TGCGCCAGCAGCCAAGATTCGACAACCTGGCCGGGGAATGAGCAGTTCTTC.

V is TRBV3-1 (or the pseudogene TRBV3-2) and J is TRBJ2-5; 8 bases are a match to TRBD1. Germline trimming cut 1 base from V and 1 base from J; bases unmatched to any gene: 5. Looked up from germline, CDR1 is LGHDT and CDR2 is YNNKEL (reference sequence). CDR3 length equals 16 residues. The CDR3 loop is CASSQAGQEIQETQYF. Written as DNA, the CDR3 is TGTGCCAGCAGCCAAGCGGGACAGGAGATCCAAGAGACCCAGTACTTC.

The chain links TRBV2 to TRBJ2-5; 7 positions match TRBD2. Germline assignment: CDR1 SNHLY and CDR2 FYNNEI. Germline trimming cut 8 bases from V and 4 bases from J; bases unmatched to any gene: 7. This CDR3 contains 13 residues. The CDR3 loop is CASGRERGETQYF. CDR3 bases: TGTGCCAGCGGGCGGGAGAGGGGAGAGACCCAGTACTTC.

The rearrangement uses TRBV7-2 and TRBJ2-1; TRBD2 aligns across 10 bases. The germline V gene has CDR1 SGHTA and CDR2 FQGNSA. V shed 6 bases and J 5 bases; nucleotides not matched to a gene: 4. The CDR3 covers 14 residues. The DNA for the CDR3 is TGTGCCAGCAGACTGGGACTAGCGAACAATGAGCAGTTCTTC. Amino acid sequence: CASRLGLANNEQFF.

In its sample, this clone was seen once. The V call is TRBV6-6, the J call TRBJ1-5; D gene ambiguous. This CDR3 is built from 15 residues. Germline CDR1 and CDR2: MNHNY and SVGAGI (reference sequence). Trimming cost V 6 bases and J 3 bases, with 15 bases left between them. In nucleotides, the CDR3 is TGTGCCAGCAGCCCTGCGGGATCTGTCAATCAGCCCCAGCATTTT. This translates into CASSPAGSVNQPQHF.